This passage covers 2 T cell receptor beta chains from one sample sequenced in a study of cytomegalovirus exposure and HLA in healthy donors. The study ran its PCR with 60 Vbeta and 13 Jbeta primers. Profiled with immunoSEQ multiplex PCR; TCRdb holds only in-frame clones, not every one. The sample data list 100,000 to 150,000 clones. Sequenced material: PBMCs. The receptors originated from a man between 18 and 29 years old in good health and CMV-seronegative.

The chain has TRBV19 and TRBJ2-1, with TRBD1 matching over 7 bases. V trimming: 6 bases; J trimming: 3 bases; junction bases outside the gene matches: 5. The germline V gene encodes CDR1 LNHDA and CDR2 SQIVND (reference sequence). The CDR3 extends over 14 amino acids. The CDR3 spells CASRNYRGYNEQFF. As DNA, the CDR3 is TGTGCCAGTAGAAACTACAGGGGCTACAATGAGCAGTTCTTC.

CDR3 loop: CASSPPGLAYEQYF. Here the CDR3 DNA reads TGTGCCAGCAGCCCCCCTGGACTAGCCTACGAGCAGTACTTC. The chain recombines TRBV5-6 with TRBJ2-5, with 7 bases matching TRBD2. The J call may be mistaken, given a closer DNA end match to TRBJ2-7. CDR1 SGHDT and CDR2 YYEEEE come from the germline V gene. There are 14 residues in the CDR3.